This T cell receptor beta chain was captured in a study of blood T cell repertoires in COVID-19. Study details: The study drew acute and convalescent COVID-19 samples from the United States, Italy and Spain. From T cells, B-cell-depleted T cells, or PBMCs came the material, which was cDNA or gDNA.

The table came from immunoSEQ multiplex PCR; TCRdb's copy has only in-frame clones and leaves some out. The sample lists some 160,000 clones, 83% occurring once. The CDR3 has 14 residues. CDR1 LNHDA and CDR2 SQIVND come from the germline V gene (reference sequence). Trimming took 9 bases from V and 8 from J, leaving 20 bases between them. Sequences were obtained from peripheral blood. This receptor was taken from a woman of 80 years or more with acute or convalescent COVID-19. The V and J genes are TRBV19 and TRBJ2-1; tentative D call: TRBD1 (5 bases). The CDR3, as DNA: TGTGCCAGCAGCTTGGTCTTGGGGCAGCATGAGCAGTTCTTC. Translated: CASSLVLGQHEQFF.